These 2 T cell receptor beta chains were sequenced from one sample in a study of T cell repertoires in cytomegalovirus infection. These receptors have no known antigen. Each CDR3 protein gets one entry after TCRdb re-called the reads with MiXCR. The sample includes 900,000 to 950,000 distinct CDR3 sequences, roughly 31% seen only once; the top ten take roughly 13%. The sample here was cultured CD8+ T cells from PBMCs, taken from culture after CMV antigen stimulation. The receptors shown here come from a human donor in good health (CMV status not recorded). Some clones in this sample may be carry-over from other donors' samples.

The chain uses TRBV24-1 and TRBJ1-2, with 11 positions matching TRBD1. Per the germline V gene, CDR1 is KGHDR and CDR2 is SFDVKD. Losses at the gene ends were 3 bases for V and 6 bases for J; bases not matched to a gene: 2. The CDR3 loop spans 14 amino acids. CDR3 protein: CATSDGQGAHGYTF. The CDR3 DNA reads as TGTGCCACCAGTGATGGACAGGGGGCCCATGGCTACACCTTC.

This clonotype was recorded a few times. The chain links TRBV7-6 to TRBJ2-7, with D perhaps matching TRBD1 (5 bases). With 2 bases removed from V and 5 bases from J, the gap between germline ends came to 16 bases. CDR3 size: 15 residues. Germline CDR1 is SGHVS and CDR2 is FNYEAQ. CDR3 region: CASSLFGREKDEQYF. The CDR3 DNA reads TGTGCCAGCAGCTTATTCGGCAGGGAAAAAGACGAGCAGTACTTC.